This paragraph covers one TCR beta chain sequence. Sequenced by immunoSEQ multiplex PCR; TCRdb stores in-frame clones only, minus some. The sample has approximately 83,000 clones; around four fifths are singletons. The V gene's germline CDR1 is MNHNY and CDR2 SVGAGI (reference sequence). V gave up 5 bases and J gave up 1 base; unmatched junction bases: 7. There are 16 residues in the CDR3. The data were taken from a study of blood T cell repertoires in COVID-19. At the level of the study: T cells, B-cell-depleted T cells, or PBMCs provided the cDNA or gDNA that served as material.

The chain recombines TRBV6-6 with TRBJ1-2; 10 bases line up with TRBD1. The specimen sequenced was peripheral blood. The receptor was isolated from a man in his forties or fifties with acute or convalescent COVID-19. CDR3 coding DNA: TGTGCCAGCAGTAAAGTGGGACAGGGGAATAACTATGGCTACACCTTC. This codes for CASSKVGQGNNYGYTF.